This entry lists 25 T cell receptor beta chains sequenced from one sample in a study of T cell responses to AZD1222 COVID-19 vaccine (dated by TCRdb to about 2021). The library was built by means of the immunoSEQ multiplex PCR assay. In TCRdb, the immuneACCESS table is reduced to in-frame sequences with V and J assigned. These tables do not hold every clone; where another copy was compared, an unresolved V gene accounts for under half, and the others remain unexplained. Across this sample there are some 170,000 clones, with approximately 90% seen only once. More than 3.5% of the sample is in the top ten clones. Interpreted using the paper, the time point label stands for: about 28 days (+/-7) after the second vaccine dose. The treatment or condition tag for this specimen amounts to: meningococcal conjugate vaccine given as trial control. The sequences come from peripheral blood, collected 28 days after the second dose of the MenACWY control vaccine. The receptors originated from an adult who received the MenACWY meningococcal vaccine as a control.

The J gene is TRBJ2-5, the V gene TRBV10-2; TRBD2 agrees at 12 bases. The CDR3 consists of 15 residues. After removal of 8 bases from V and 7 bases from J, the junction contained 11 bases not matched to a gene. Germline assignment: CDR1 WSHSY and CDR2 SAAADI. The CDR3 bases are TGCGCCAGCGGACTAGCGGGAAACTCTCGAGGGACCCAGTACTTC. This sequence encodes CASGLAGNSRGTQYF.

This rearrangement joins TRBV19 to TRBJ1-3; D is unresolved. This CDR3 spans 16 amino acids. V lost 2 bases and J lost 0, with 11 bases in between. CDR1 and CDR2 (germline): LNHDA, SQIVND (reference sequence). The CDR3 here is CASSISPGFSGNTIYF. The DNA for the CDR3 is TGTGCCAGTAGTATATCCCCCGGGTTCTCTGGAAACACCATATATTTT.

The V and J genes are TRBV7-9 and TRBJ2-7; 11 positions agree with TRBD2. Germline assignment: CDR1 SEHNR and CDR2 FQNEAQ (reference sequence). Trimming at V came to 5 bases and at J to 2 bases, leaving 5 bases not matched to a gene. The CDR3 contains 15 residues. This chain's CDR3 is CASSHGTSGPYEQYF. In DNA, the CDR3 is TGTGCCAGCAGCCACGGGACTAGCGGACCCTACGAGCAGTACTTC.

This rearrangement joins TRBV25-1 to TRBJ1-4; D may be TRBD1 (5 bases). Germline V gene sequence: CDR1 MGHDK, CDR2 SYGVNS. The CDR3 consists of 15 residues. The V end was cut by 0 bases, the J end by 11 bases, with 16 bases between. This CDR3 is CASSEYGAGRDKLFF. The CDR3 bases are TGTGCCAGCAGTGAATATGGGGCGGGGCGTGATAAACTGTTTTTT.

The chain combines TRBV6-1 with TRBJ2-2; D is uncertain. Germline assignment: CDR1 MNHNS and CDR2 SASEGT. The V gene lost 3 bases and the J gene lost 1 base, with 3 bases spanning the gap. The CDR3 is made up of 13 amino acids. Here the CDR3 DNA reads TGTGCCAGCAGTGAGGGGAACACCGGGGAGCTGTTTTTT. Its translation: CASSEGNTGELFF.

The V and J genes are TRBV28 and TRBJ2-7; 9 bases match TRBD2. The CDR3 has 15 residues. The germline V gene encodes CDR1 MDHEN and CDR2 SYDVKM. Trimming took 6 bases from V and 9 from J; bases not matched to a gene: 15. CDR3 coding DNA: TGTGCCAGCAGCTGGTGGGGTAGCGGGAGCCCACGGCAGTACTTC. Protein product: CASSWWGSGSPRQYF.

The V and J genes are TRBV5-4 and TRBJ2-7; 7 nucleotides align to TRBD2. Per the germline V gene, CDR1 is SGHNT and CDR2 is YYREEE (reference sequence). The CDR3 extends over 15 amino acids. The V gene end was trimmed by 4 bases and the J gene end by 0 bases; junction bases not matched to a gene: 7. The CDR3 DNA reads as TGTGCCAGCAGCGTCGGACTAGACCTCTCCTACGAGCAGTACTTC. Translating gives CASSVGLDLSYEQYF.

This clone occurred many times. The genes are TRBV24-1 and TRBJ2-1; TRBD2 agrees at 8 bases. V shed 1 base, J shed 8 bases, and the junction held 9 bases outside the gene matches. Germline CDR1 and CDR2: KGHDR and SFDVKD. This CDR3 contains 16 residues. The CDR3 loop is CATSDFGTSGDYEQFF. In nucleotides, the CDR3 is TGTGCCACCAGTGATTTCGGGACTAGTGGGGACTATGAGCAGTTCTTC.

The chain has TRBV7-2 and TRBJ1-5; D uncertain. Germline CDR1 SGHTA, CDR2 FQGNSA. There are 13 residues in the CDR3. Trimming removed 3 bases at V and 4 bases at J, with 7 bases between. In DNA, the CDR3 is TGTGCCAGCAGCTTGTGGTTTAATCAGCCCCAGCATTTT. It specifies CASSLWFNQPQHF.

V and J are TRBV3-1 (or the pseudogene TRBV3-2) and TRBJ1-4, with a tentative D call TRBD1 (6 bases). The CDR3 covers 16 residues. CDR1 is LGHDT, CDR2 YNNKEL, per germline (reference sequence). Trimming cost V 5 bases and J 3 bases, with 16 bases left between them. Written as DNA, the CDR3 is TGTGCCAGCAGCTCCCGACAGGTCGGGGCTAATGAAAAACTGTTTTTT. This translates into CASSSRQVGANEKLFF.

V and J are TRBV28 and TRBJ1-5; tentative D call: TRBD1 (6 bases). The CDR3 is 14 residues long. The germline gives CDR1 MDHEN, CDR2 SYDVKM. Trimming shortened V by 2 bases and J by 6 bases, and 11 bases separated the two germline ends. The DNA for the CDR3 is TGTGCCAGCAGTTTACCGGGGGCAACTCAGCCCCAGCATTTT. Encoded protein: CASSLPGATQPQHF.

The chain couples TRBV12-1 to TRBJ2-7. TRBV12-1 is noted as a pseudogene. The CDR3 sequence is 21 residues long. The CDR3 reads CASSFVAGDGRGRRPPYEQYF. The CDR3 DNA reads TGTGCCAGCAGCTTTGTCGCCGGGGACGGACGAGGACGTCGACCTCCCTACGAGCAGTACTTC.

The chain links TRBV27 to TRBJ1-5; D ambiguous. Germline V CDR1 and CDR2: MNHEY, SMNVEV (reference sequence). The CDR3 is 16 residues long. V was pared by 6 bases and J by 0 bases, with 15 bases between. The CDR3 protein is CASSPWAGASNQPQHF. CDR3 sequence (DNA): TGTGCCAGCAGCCCATGGGCGGGCGCTAGCAATCAGCCCCAGCATTTT.

This clone was seen a handful of times. The chain has TRBV6-5 and TRBJ2-7; weak D call: TRBD1 (6 bases). Trimming removed 6 bases at V and 5 bases at J, with 20 bases between. Germline V gene data show CDR1 as MNHEY and CDR2 as SVGAGI. The CDR3 contains 15 residues. As DNA, the CDR3 is TGTGCCAGCAGCGGGGCTTACAGGGCTCGTAACGAGCAGTACTTC. Translating gives CASSGAYRARNEQYF.

The chain carries TRBV5-4 and TRBJ1-4, with D perhaps matching TRBD1 (6 bases). The germline V and J ends were trimmed by 0 bases and 0 bases, with 9 bases remaining between them. Germline-derived CDR1 and CDR2 are SGHNT and YYREEE (reference sequence). There are 16 residues in the CDR3. This CDR3 is CASSLAGATTNEKLFF. In nucleotides, the CDR3 is TGTGCCAGCAGCTTGGCGGGGGCTACAACTAATGAAAAACTGTTTTTT.

This chain links TRBV27 with TRBJ1-2; D uncertain. CDR1 is MNHEY, CDR2 SMNVEV, per germline (reference sequence). The CDR3 totals 14 residues. Trimming left V 2 bases short and J 0 bases short, with 7 bases between. CDR3 DNA sequence: TGTGCCAGCAGTTTAAAGCGAGCTAACTATGGCTACACCTTC. It codes for CASSLKRANYGYTF.

In this sample, this clone turned up once. The chain recombines TRBV10-3 with TRBJ2-1, with 8 positions matching TRBD2. V lost 0 bases and J lost 8; bases outside the gene matches: 6. CDR3 length: 15 amino acids. Looked up from germline, CDR1 is ENHRY and CDR2 is SYGVKD. The chain's CDR3 is CAISESLLADYEQFF. The CDR3 DNA follows: TGTGCCATCAGTGAGTCGTTACTAGCGGACTATGAGCAGTTCTTC.

The chain recombines TRBV25-1 with TRBJ1-1; no clear D gene. This CDR3 is 12 amino acids long. The V gene lost 6 bases and the J gene lost 1 base, with 6 bases spanning the gap. Germline V gene sequence: CDR1 MGHDK, CDR2 SYGVNS. The chain's CDR3 is CASSTGNTEAFF. CDR3 DNA sequence: TGTGCCAGCAGCACTGGGAACACTGAAGCTTTCTTT.

This clone was observed a handful of times. The chain has TRBV18 and TRBJ1-2, with D perhaps TRBD1 (5 bases). The ends were cut back, 3 bases at V and 8 bases at J, with 16 bases in the middle. CDR1 is KGHSH and CDR2 is LQKENI in the germline V gene. This CDR3 spans 14 amino acids. CDR3 in DNA: TGTGCCAGCTCACCGGTCGGGACCGTAGGAGGCTACACCTTC. It yields the protein CASSPVGTVGGYTF.

V and J are TRBV18 and TRBJ2-1; 9 bases agree with TRBD2. Germline V gene lookup returns CDR1 KGHSH and CDR2 LQKENI. This CDR3 is built from 17 residues. J lost 3 bases, V lost 0 bases, and 6 bases had no gene match. For the CDR3, the DNA is TGTGCCAGCTCACCACCGGGAGCGGGAGGTGACTACAATGAGCAGTTCTTC. Encoded protein: CASSPPGAGGDYNEQFF. The full variable domain, rest sourced from reference TRBV18 and TRBJ2-1, is NAGVMQNPRHLVRRRGQEARLRCSPMKGHSHVYWYRQLPEEGLKFMVYLQKENIIDESGMPKERFSAEFPKEGPSILRIQQVVRGDSAAYFCASSPPGAGGDYNEQFFGPGTRLTVL.

The chain has TRBV21-1 and TRBJ1-1; the table names TRBD1, a call not compared with the DNA. TRBV21-1 is an annotated pseudogene. This CDR3 has 12 amino acids. The CDR3 loop reads CASSTGRLSAFF. The CDR3 nucleotides are TGTGCCAGCAGCACAGGGCGGCTATCAGCTTTCTTT.

This chain links TRBV24-1 with TRBJ2-1, with TRBD2 matching 15 bases. The CDR3 extends over 14 amino acids. Germline V lookup: CDR1 KGHDR, CDR2 SFDVKD. V shed 10 bases, J shed 7 bases, and the junction held 4 bases outside the gene matches. The CDR3 region has the DNA TGTGCCACAGAAGGGACTAGCGGGGGGAATGAGCAGTTCTTC. This encodes CATEGTSGGNEQFF.

The chain carries TRBV6-5 and TRBJ2-7; no firm D call. This CDR3 comprises 12 residues. Looked up from germline, CDR1 is MNHEY and CDR2 is SVGAGI. Deletions cut 5 bases from V and 0 bases from J, with 5 bases between. CDR3 protein: CASSRSSYEQYF. The CDR3 region has the DNA TGTGCCAGCAGTCGTAGCTCCTACGAGCAGTACTTC.

V usage is TRBV4-3 and J usage is TRBJ1-1; D remains unclear. Germline assignment: CDR1 LGHNA and CDR2 YSLEER. This CDR3 spans 14 amino acids. V lost 0 bases and J lost 11, with 16 bases in between. This chain's CDR3 is CASSQERQRAPAFF. The CDR3 region has the DNA TGCGCCAGCAGCCAAGAGAGGCAGCGGGCCCCGGCTTTCTTT.

The chain recombines TRBV5-1 with TRBJ2-7; TRBD1 agrees at 11 bases. Germline V gene lookup returns CDR1 SGHRS and CDR2 YFSETQ. The CDR3 runs 15 residues. The ends lost 0 bases at V and 4 bases at J; junction bases unmatched: 3. The CDR3 DNA reads as TGCGCCAGCAGCTTGGTGGGACAGGGGGAATACGAGCAGTACTTC. Amino acid sequence: CASSLVGQGEYEQYF.